The rows below give T cell receptor beta chains drawn from one sample of a study of cytomegalovirus exposure and HLA in healthy donors. TCRdb's copy holds only in-frame clones and misses some; the assay was immunoSEQ multiplex PCR. The sample lists about 120,000 clones; approximately 95% were seen once. The material sequenced was PBMCs. Every receptor here comes from a man between 18 and 29 years old in good health and CMV-seronegative. The CDR3 runs from the conserved cysteine through the conserved F or W. Fields, in order: clone size, J gene, V gene, CDR3 length, CDR3 protein. The size field is filled for only some rows; it gives once, few, many or a size class.

abundance: -; j_gene: TRBJ1-4; v_gene: TRBV5-1; len: 15; CDR3aa: CASSLDDSLNEKLFF
abundance: -; j_gene: TRBJ2-7; v_gene: TRBV30; len: 14; CDR3aa: CAWSVLAGPYEQYF
abundance: -; j_gene: TRBJ2-1; v_gene: TRBV6-1; len: 17; CDR3aa: CASSEQPTSASYNEQFF
abundance: -; j_gene: TRBJ2-2; v_gene: TRBV29-1; len: 11; CDR3aa: CSGQGAGELFF
abundance: -; j_gene: TRBJ2-2; v_gene: TRBV5-4; len: 16; CDR3aa: CASSLGGAGLAGELFF
abundance: -; j_gene: TRBJ2-7; v_gene: TRBV2; len: 13; CDR3aa: CASSPGQFYEQYF
abundance: -; j_gene: TRBJ1-1; v_gene: TRBV5-4; len: 14; CDR3aa: CASSWTGLNTEAFF
abundance: once; j_gene: TRBJ2-7; v_gene: TRBV7-9; len: 17; CDR3aa: CASSSGQRQGIPWEQYF
abundance: once; j_gene: TRBJ2-1; v_gene: TRBV11-2; len: 16; CDR3aa: CASSSTGILAYNEQFF
abundance: -; j_gene: TRBJ1-3; v_gene: TRBV7-9; len: 13; CDR3aa: CASSSGGDPTIYF
abundance: -; j_gene: TRBJ1-1; v_gene: TRBV6-5; len: 15; CDR3aa: CASSYSYRVNTEAFF
abundance: -; j_gene: TRBJ2-1; v_gene: TRBV29-1; len: 12; CDR3aa: CSGRSSYNEQFF
abundance: -; j_gene: TRBJ2-3; v_gene: TRBV7-9; len: 15; CDR3aa: CASSSPAGVADTQYF
abundance: -; j_gene: TRBJ1-1; v_gene: TRBV5-6; len: 15; CDR3aa: CASSLALGLGTEAFF
abundance: -; j_gene: TRBJ2-2; v_gene: TRBV5-4; len: 16; CDR3aa: CASSLGTSGWSGELFF
abundance: once; j_gene: TRBJ2-7; v_gene: TRBV29-1; len: 12; CDR3aa: CSVTNRGPEQYF
abundance: -; j_gene: TRBJ2-7; v_gene: TRBV19; len: 14; CDR3aa: CASSTGTGGSEQYF
abundance: once; j_gene: TRBJ1-2; v_gene: TRBV11-2; len: 16; CDR3aa: CASSSVQSPGQGGYTF
abundance: -; j_gene: TRBJ2-7; v_gene: TRBV7-8; len: 14; CDR3aa: CASTEYQRAYEQYF
abundance: -; j_gene: TRBJ2-1; v_gene: TRBV5-6; len: 15; CDR3aa: CASSLKSGSNNEQFF
abundance: -; j_gene: TRBJ2-3; v_gene: TRBV18; len: 15; CDR3aa: CASSRDRRNTDTQYF
abundance: -; j_gene: TRBJ2-5; v_gene: TRBV27; len: 14; CDR3aa: CASSSGLPGETQYF
abundance: -; j_gene: TRBJ2-1; v_gene: TRBV27; len: 16; CDR3aa: CASSETLAGAYNEQFF
abundance: -; j_gene: TRBJ2-2; v_gene: TRBV5-1; len: 15; CDR3aa: CASSLVWGHTGELFF
abundance: -; j_gene: TRBJ2-7; v_gene: TRBV19; len: 13; CDR3aa: CASSATGNGEQYF
abundance: once; j_gene: TRBJ2-1; v_gene: TRBV11-3; len: 16; CDR3aa: CASSLGPHGRVDEQFF
abundance: -; j_gene: TRBJ2-7; v_gene: TRBV9; len: 14; CDR3aa: CASSETGSSYEQYF
abundance: -; j_gene: TRBJ1-2; v_gene: TRBV14; len: 13; CDR3aa: CASSQDAQNGYTF
abundance: -; j_gene: TRBJ2-5; v_gene: TRBV4-3; len: 16; CDR3aa: CASSQDSPGTGETQYF
abundance: once; j_gene: TRBJ2-3; v_gene: TRBV29-1; len: 18; CDR3aa: CSVSPGFLGEGLADTQYF
abundance: -; j_gene: TRBJ1-4; v_gene: TRBV5-6; len: 16; CDR3aa: CASSLIQGARSEKLFF
abundance: once; j_gene: TRBJ1-1; v_gene: TRBV28; len: 15; CDR3aa: CASSETGKGNTEAFF
abundance: -; j_gene: TRBJ2-3; v_gene: TRBV4-2; len: 14; CDR3aa: CASRRTGGEDTQYF
abundance: -; j_gene: TRBJ2-4; v_gene: TRBV19; len: 13; CDR3aa: CASTQGTKNIQYF
abundance: -; j_gene: TRBJ2-3; v_gene: TRBV5-4; len: 13; CDR3aa: CASSWKGADTQYF
abundance: -; j_gene: TRBJ2-2; v_gene: TRBV7-9; len: 16; CDR3aa: CASSPSGTGTTGELFF
abundance: -; j_gene: TRBJ2-7; v_gene: TRBV2; len: 13; CDR3aa: CATGGTTLYEQYF
abundance: -; j_gene: TRBJ2-2; v_gene: TRBV30; len: 15; CDR3aa: CAWRVAGGRTGELFF
abundance: -; j_gene: TRBJ2-1; v_gene: TRBV29-1; len: 11; CDR3aa: CSGGHHNEQFF
abundance: once; j_gene: TRBJ2-3; v_gene: TRBV9; len: 16; CDR3aa: CASSALGQGETDTQYF
abundance: -; j_gene: TRBJ2-2; v_gene: TRBV5-1; len: 17; CDR3aa: CASSLVVAGGYTGELFF
abundance: -; j_gene: TRBJ2-7; v_gene: TRBV4-2; len: 15; CDR3aa: CASSQESSGYYEQYF